This T cell receptor beta chain was captured by sequencing in a study of T cell responses to AZD1222 COVID-19 vaccine. Findings and caveats of the study: Breadth and depth of Spike-specific TCRs rose after two AZD1222 doses. Of spike-specific TCRs, nearly half reportedly target regions left unmutated in variants.

Clones were sequenced by immunoSEQ multiplex PCR, and TCRdb holds only the in-frame ones, with some missing. Of just under 90,000 clones detected, 85% to 90% appear once; the ten largest clones hold about a tenth. Regarding this clone: The antigen is not known.

This specimen consisted of peripheral blood, obtained on day 0 of MenACWY control vaccination. The sequence was collected from an adult in good health.

The CDR3 here is CASSDSYGDYFYSNQPQHF. CDR3 nucleotides: TGTGCCAGCAGTGACTCGTACGGAGATTACTTCTATAGCAATCAGCCCCAGCATTTT. The chain combines TRBV6-4 with TRBJ1-5, with D unclear. The germline V gene has CDR1 MRHNA and CDR2 SNTAGT. Between the trimmed V and J ends, which lost 0 bases and 0 bases, there was a span of 18 bases. The CDR3 has 19 residues.